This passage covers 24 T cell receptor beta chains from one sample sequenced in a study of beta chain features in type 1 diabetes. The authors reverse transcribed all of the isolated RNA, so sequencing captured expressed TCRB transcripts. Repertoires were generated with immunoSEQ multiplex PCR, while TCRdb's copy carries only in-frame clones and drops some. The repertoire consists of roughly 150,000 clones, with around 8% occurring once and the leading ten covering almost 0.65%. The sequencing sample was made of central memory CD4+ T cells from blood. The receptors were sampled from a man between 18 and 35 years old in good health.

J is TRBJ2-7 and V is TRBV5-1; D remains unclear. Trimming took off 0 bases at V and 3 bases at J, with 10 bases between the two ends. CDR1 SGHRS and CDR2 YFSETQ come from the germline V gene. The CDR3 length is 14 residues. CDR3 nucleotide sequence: TGCGCCAGCAGCTTGGGAGGTGTCCTCTACGAGCAGTACTTC. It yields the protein CASSLGGVLYEQYF. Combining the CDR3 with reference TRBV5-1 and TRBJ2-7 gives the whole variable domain KAGVTQTPRYLIKTRGQQVTLSCSPISGHRSVSWYQQTPGQGLQFLFEYFSETQRNKGNFPGRFSGRQFSNSRSEMNVSTLELGDSALYLCASSLGGVLYEQYFGPGTRLTVT.

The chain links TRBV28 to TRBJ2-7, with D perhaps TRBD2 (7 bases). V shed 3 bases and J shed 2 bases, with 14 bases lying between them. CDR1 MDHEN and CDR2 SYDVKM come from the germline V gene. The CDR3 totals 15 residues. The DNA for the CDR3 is TGTGCCAGCAGTTTGGGGGGGGCGACCGCCTACGAGCAGTACTTC. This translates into CASSLGGATAYEQYF.

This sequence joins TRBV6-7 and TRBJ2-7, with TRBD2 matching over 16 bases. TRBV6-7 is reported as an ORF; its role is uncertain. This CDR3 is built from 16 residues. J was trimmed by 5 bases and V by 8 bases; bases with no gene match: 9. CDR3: CASPPGLAGGNHEQYF. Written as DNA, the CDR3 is TGTGCCAGCCCCCCGGGACTAGCGGGAGGGAACCACGAGCAGTACTTC.

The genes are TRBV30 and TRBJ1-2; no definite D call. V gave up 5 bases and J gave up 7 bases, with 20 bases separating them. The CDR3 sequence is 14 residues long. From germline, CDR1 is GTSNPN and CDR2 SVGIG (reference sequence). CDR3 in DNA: TGTGCCTGGGGCGGTGGAGGTCCGAAGAGTGGCTACACCTTC. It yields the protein CAWGGGGPKSGYTF.

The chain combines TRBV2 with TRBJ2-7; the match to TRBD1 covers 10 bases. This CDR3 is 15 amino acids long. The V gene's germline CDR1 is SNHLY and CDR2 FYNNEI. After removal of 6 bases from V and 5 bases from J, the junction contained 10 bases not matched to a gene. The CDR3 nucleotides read TGTGCCAGCAGCACTAGGACAGGGGGAACCCACGAGCAGTACTTC. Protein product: CASSTRTGGTHEQYF.

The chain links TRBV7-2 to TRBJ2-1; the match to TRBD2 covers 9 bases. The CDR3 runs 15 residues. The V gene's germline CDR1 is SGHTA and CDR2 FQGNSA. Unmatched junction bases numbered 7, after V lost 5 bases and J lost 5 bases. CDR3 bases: TGTGCCAGCAGCCCGGGGACTAGCCTCGACAATGAGCAGTTCTTC. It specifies CASSPGTSLDNEQFF.

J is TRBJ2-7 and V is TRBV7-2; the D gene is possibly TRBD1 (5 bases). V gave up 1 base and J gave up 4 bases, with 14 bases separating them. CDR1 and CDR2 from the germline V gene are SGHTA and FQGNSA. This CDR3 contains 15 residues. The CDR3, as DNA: TGTGCCAGCAGCTTAGGGACCCGGACACTTTACGAGCAGTACTTC. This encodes CASSLGTRTLYEQYF.

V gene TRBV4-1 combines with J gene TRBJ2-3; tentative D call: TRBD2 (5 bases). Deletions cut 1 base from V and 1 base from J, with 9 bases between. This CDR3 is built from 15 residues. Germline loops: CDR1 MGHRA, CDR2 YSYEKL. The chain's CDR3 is CASSQVGAGTDTQYF. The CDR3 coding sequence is TGCGCCAGCAGCCAAGTGGGAGCGGGCACAGATACGCAGTATTTT.

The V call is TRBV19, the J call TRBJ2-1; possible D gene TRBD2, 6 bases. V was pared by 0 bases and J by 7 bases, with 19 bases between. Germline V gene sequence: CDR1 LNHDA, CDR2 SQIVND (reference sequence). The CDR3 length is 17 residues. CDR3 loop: CASSIDSGVSGRNEQFF. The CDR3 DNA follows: TGTGCCAGTAGTATAGATTCGGGGGTTTCTGGTCGGAATGAGCAGTTCTTC. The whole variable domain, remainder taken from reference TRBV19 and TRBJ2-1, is DGGITQSPKYLFRKEGQNVTLSCEQNLNHDAMYWYRQDPGQGLRLIYYSQIVNDFQKGDIAEGYSVSREKKESFPLTVTSAQKNPTAFYLCASSIDSGVSGRNEQFFGPGTRLTVL.

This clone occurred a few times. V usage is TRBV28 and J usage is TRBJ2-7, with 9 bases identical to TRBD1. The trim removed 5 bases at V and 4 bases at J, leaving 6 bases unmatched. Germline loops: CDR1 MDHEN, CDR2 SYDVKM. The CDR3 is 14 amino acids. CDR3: CASSAQGARYEQYF. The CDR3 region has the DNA TGTGCCAGCAGTGCACAGGGGGCGCGGTACGAGCAGTACTTC.

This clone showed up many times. The CDR3 DNA reads TGTGCCTACGGACAGCTCTACGAGCAGTACTTC. Protein sequence: CAYGQLYEQYF. V is TRBV30 and J is TRBJ2-7; D perhaps matches TRBD1 (6 bases). The V gene's germline CDR1 is GTSNPN and CDR2 SVGIG (reference sequence). The CDR3 extends over 11 amino acids. Between the trimmed V and J ends, which lost 7 bases and 3 bases, there was a span of 10 bases.

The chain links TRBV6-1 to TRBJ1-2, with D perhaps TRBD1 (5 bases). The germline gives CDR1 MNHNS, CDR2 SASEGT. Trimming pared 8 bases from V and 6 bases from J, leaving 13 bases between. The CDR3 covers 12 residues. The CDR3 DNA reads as TGTGCCAGCGCACAGACAGTCGATGGCTACACCTTC. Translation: CASAQTVDGYTF.

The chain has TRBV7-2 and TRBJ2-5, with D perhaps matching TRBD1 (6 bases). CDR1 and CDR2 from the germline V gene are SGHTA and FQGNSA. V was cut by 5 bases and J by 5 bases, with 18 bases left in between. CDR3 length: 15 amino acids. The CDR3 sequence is CASSQDGRGDETQYF. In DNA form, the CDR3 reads TGTGCCAGCAGCCAAGATGGCAGGGGAGATGAGACCCAGTACTTC.

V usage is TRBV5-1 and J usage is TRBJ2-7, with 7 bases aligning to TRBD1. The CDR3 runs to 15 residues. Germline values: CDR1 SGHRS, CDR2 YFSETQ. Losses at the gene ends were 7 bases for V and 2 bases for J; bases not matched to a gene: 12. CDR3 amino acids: CASGTGASPPYEQYF. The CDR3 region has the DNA TGCGCCAGCGGCACAGGGGCCTCACCTCCCTACGAGCAGTACTTC.

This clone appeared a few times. This CDR3 reads CASSLRGDGGNYGYTF. The CDR3 coding sequence is TGTGCCAGCAGCTTAAGGGGTGACGGGGGAAACTATGGCTACACCTTC. The chain combines TRBV7-2 with TRBJ1-2; tentatively, D is TRBD1 (5 bases). Germline CDR1 reads SGHTA; CDR2 reads FQGNSA. V dropped 2 bases and J dropped 2 bases, with 15 bases sitting between them. This CDR3 has 16 residues.

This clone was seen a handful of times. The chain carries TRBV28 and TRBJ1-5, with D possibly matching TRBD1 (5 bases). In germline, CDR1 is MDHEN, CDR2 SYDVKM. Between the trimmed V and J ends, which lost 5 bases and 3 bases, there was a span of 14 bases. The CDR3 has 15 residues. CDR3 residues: CASSPPRQFNQPQHF. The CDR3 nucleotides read TGTGCCAGCAGTCCTCCCCGACAGTTCAATCAGCCCCAGCATTTT.

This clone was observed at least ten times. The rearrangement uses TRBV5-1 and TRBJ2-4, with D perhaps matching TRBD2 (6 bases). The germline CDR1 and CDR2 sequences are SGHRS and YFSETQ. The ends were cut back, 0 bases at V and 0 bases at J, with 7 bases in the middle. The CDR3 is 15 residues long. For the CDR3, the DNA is TGCGCCAGCAGCTTGGTCGGGGGAGCCAAAAACATTCAGTACTTC. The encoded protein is CASSLVGGAKNIQYF.

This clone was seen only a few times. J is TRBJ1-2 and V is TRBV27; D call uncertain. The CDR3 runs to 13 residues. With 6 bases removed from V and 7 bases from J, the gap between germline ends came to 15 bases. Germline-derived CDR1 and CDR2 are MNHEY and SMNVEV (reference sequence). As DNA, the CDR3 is TGTGCCAGCAGGGCCGGCAGCCGGGGTGGCTACACCTTC. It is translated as CASRAGSRGGYTF.

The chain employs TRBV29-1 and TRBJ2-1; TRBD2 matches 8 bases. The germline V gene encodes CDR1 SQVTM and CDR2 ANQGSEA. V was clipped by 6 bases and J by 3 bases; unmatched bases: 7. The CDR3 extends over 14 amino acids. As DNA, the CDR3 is TGCAGCGTAATATTAGCGGGATTCTACAATGAGCAGTTCTTC. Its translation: CSVILAGFYNEQFF.

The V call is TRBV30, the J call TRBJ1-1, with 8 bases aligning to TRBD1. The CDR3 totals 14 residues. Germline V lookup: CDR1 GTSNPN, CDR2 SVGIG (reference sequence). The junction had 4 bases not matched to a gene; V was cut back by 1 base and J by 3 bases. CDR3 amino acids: CAWSDGQGYTEAFF. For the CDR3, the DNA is TGTGCCTGGAGTGACGGACAGGGCTACACTGAAGCTTTCTTT.

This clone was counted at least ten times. Here the CDR3 DNA reads TGTGCCAGCAGCTTGGATCTGACTAGCGGATTCTACGAGCAGTACTTC. It codes for CASSLDLTSGFYEQYF. This chain joins TRBV5-4 and TRBJ2-7; 9 nucleotides align to TRBD2. The CDR3 has 16 amino acids. Germline V gene sequence: CDR1 SGHNT, CDR2 YYREEE (reference sequence). V was pared by 0 bases and J by 3 bases, with 7 bases of the junction left unmatched.

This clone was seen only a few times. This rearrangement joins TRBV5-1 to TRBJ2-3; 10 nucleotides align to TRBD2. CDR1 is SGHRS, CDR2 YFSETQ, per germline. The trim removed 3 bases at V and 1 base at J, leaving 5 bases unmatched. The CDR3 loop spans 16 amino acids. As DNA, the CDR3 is TGCGCCAGCAGCTCCATAGCGGGAGGAGGCACAGATACGCAGTATTTT. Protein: CASSSIAGGGTDTQYF. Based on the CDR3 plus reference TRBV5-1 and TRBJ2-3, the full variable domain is KAGVTQTPRYLIKTRGQQVTLSCSPISGHRSVSWYQQTPGQGLQFLFEYFSETQRNKGNFPGRFSGRQFSNSRSEMNVSTLELGDSALYLCASSSIAGGGTDTQYFGPGTRLTVL.

The CDR3 loop is CASSLLGRESDSPLHF. Written as DNA, the CDR3 is TGTGCCAGCAGCTTGCTCGGACGGGAGAGTGATTCACCCCTCCACTTT. The chain recombines TRBV5-6 with TRBJ1-6; the D is unclear. The V end lost 1 base, the J end lost 8 bases, and 16 bases lay between the germline ends. CDR3 length equals 16 residues. The germline V gene has CDR1 SGHDT and CDR2 YYEEEE.

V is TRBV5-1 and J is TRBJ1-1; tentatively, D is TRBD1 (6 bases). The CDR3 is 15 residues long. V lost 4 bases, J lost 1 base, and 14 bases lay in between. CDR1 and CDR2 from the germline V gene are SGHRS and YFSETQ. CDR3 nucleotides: TGCGCCAGCAGCGCAAGGGAGGGGGGGAACACTGAAGCTTTCTTT. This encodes CASSAREGGNTEAFF.